Listed below are T cell receptor beta chains from one sample, sequenced in a study of Graves' ophthalmopathy and Graves' hyperthyroidism. One entry per CDR3 protein results from TCRdb running MiXCR on the multiplex PCR reads. This sample has fewer than 650,000 distinct CDR3 sequences, with about 24% found just once. Material for sequencing was peripheral blood. The receptors stem from a woman aged 18-29 years with stable Graves' hyperthyroidism. Some clones in this sample may be carry-over from other donors' samples. Each CDR3 is given with its conserved first and last residue. The D gene is left open where the match is weak. Rows may omit the clone size; those that give it use once, few, many or a size class.

TGCAGTGCTAGAGGCCCCTTCGAGACCCAGTACTTC CSARGPFETQYF TRBV20-1 - TRBJ2-5 many
TGTGCCAGCAGCTTAAACAGGGCTGGAAACACCATATATTTT CASSLNRAGNTIYF TRBV11-2 - TRBJ1-3 few
TGTGCCAGCAGTTTATTTCGGCAGGGGGAAAAACTGTTTTTT CASSLFRQGEKLFF TRBV28 - TRBJ1-4 many
TGTGCCAGCAGTTTAGCGCCGAGGGGGGCAGACGAGCAGTACTTC CASSLAPRGADEQYF TRBV9 - TRBJ2-7 many
TGCAGCGTTATACCTGACAGAAGCACAGATACGCAGTATTTT CSVIPDRSTDTQYF TRBV29-1 - TRBJ2-3 -
TGTGCCACCAGCAGAGATAAGGGAAGGTACGAGCAGTACTTC CATSRDKGRYEQYF TRBV15 - TRBJ2-7 -
TGCAGTGCCTGGGGACCTAAAAGGGGCGAGCAGTACTTC CSAWGPKRGEQYF TRBV20-1 - TRBJ2-7 many
TGTGCCAGCAGTTTAGGGGGGAGGGATGCTTTCTTT CASSLGGRDAFF TRBV6-5 - TRBJ1-1 many
TGCAGTGCTAGAACCGACTACGCACCCCTCCACTTT CSARTDYAPLHF TRBV20-1 - TRBJ1-6 few
TGTGCCAGCAGTTACTCCGGGTCTGACTACGAGCAGTACTTC CASSYSGSDYEQYF TRBV6-5 - TRBJ2-7 -
TGTGCCAGCAGTTTAGGTGTCATAGCGGCTGAAGGTTCACCCCTCCACTTT CASSLGVIAAEGSPLHF TRBV28 - TRBJ1-6 many
TGTGCCAGTAGTCCCGGGACAGGGTTGTTCGGGAACACTGAAGCTTTCTTT CASSPGTGLFGNTEAFF TRBV19 TRBD1 TRBJ1-1 many
TGTGCCAGCAGCTTCCGGGGGGAGGGACACCTCTACGAGCAGTACTTC CASSFRGEGHLYEQYF TRBV13 - TRBJ2-7 many
TGTGCCAGCCTACGACTAGCGGGTAACTCCTACGAGCAGTACTTC CASLRLAGNSYEQYF TRBV7-8 TRBD2 TRBJ2-7 many
TGTGCCAGCAGCTTAGGGGAGATAGCGGGAGGGCCCGGAGAGACCCAGTACTTC CASSLGEIAGGPGETQYF TRBV11-2 TRBD2 TRBJ2-5 few
TGTGCCAGCAGCGGAAACCTACGGACACACCAAGAGACCCAGTACTTC CASSGNLRTHQETQYF TRBV9 - TRBJ2-5 -
TGTGCCAGCAGTTTAGGACAGACTCGCTACGAGCAGTACTTC CASSLGQTRYEQYF TRBV12-3/TRBV12-4 - TRBJ2-7 many
TGCGCCAGCAGCTTCTTAACGGACTATGGCTACACCTTC CASSFLTDYGYTF TRBV5-1 - TRBJ1-2 many
TGCGCCAGCAGCCAAGAATGGTCCGGGGCTGGAAACACCATATATTTT CASSQEWSGAGNTIYF TRBV4-1 - TRBJ1-3 few
TGTGCCAGCAGGCCCGGAGGGGGCAACTATGGCTACACCTTC CASRPGGGNYGYTF TRBV11-2 TRBD1 TRBJ1-2 few
TGTGCCAGTAGTAAGGTCTGGGACAGGGCTGGTCATCAGCCCCAGCATTTT CASSKVWDRAGHQPQHF TRBV19 TRBD1 TRBJ1-5 many
TGTGCCAGCAGCCCTCGGCATTTGGGGCCTTCGGGCTACACCTTC CASSPRHLGPSGYTF TRBV7-2 - TRBJ1-2 many
TGTGCCAGCATCCTGGGATGGAACACTGAAGCTTTCTTT CASILGWNTEAFF TRBV6-2/TRBV6-3 - TRBJ1-1 -
TGTGCCAGCAGACCTTCCATCGGGTTACGGGTGGATGGCTACACCTTC CASRPSIGLRVDGYTF TRBV6-1 - TRBJ1-2 -
TGTGCCAGCAGTACGGAGTACCAAGAGACCCAGTACTTC CASSTEYQETQYF TRBV5-4 - TRBJ2-5 many
TGTGCCATCAGGGACAGCGACAGGGAGGTTATCGCTGAAGCTTTCTTT CAIRDSDREVIAEAFF TRBV10-3 TRBD1 TRBJ1-1 many
TGTGCCACCCAAAGGGGCTACCGCTACGAGCAGTACTTC CATQRGYRYEQYF TRBV28 - TRBJ2-7 -
TGTGCCAGCAGTTACGTATCCAGCAGCTCTGGGGCCAACGTCCTGACTTTC CASSYVSSSSGANVLTF TRBV6-2/TRBV6-3 - TRBJ2-6 few
TGTGCCAGCAGTTACTCGTCGTGCTGGGGTGCGGGACAGGGTGGTTACGAGCAGTACTTC CASSYSSCWGAGQGGYEQYF TRBV6-2/TRBV6-3 TRBD1 TRBJ2-7 many
TGCGCCAGCAGCTTGGAGGGCATGACTTTCTTT CASSLEGMTFF TRBV5-1 - TRBJ1-1 -
TGTGCCAGCAGCCGATTGTTCGGATTGACAGATGGCTACACCTTC CASSRLFGLTDGYTF TRBV5-4 - TRBJ1-2 many
TGTGCCAGCATCGGACCTCGTATAGCGGGAGGGCCCTACGAGCAGTACTTC CASIGPRIAGGPYEQYF TRBV6-1 TRBD2 TRBJ2-7 many
TGTGCCAGCATAGGACAGGGGAAAAACTATGGCTACACCTTC CASIGQGKNYGYTF TRBV2 TRBD1 TRBJ1-2 -
TGTGCCAGCAGTTCCTGGGACAGGGGTTACTACGAGCAGTACTTC CASSSWDRGYYEQYF TRBV12-3/TRBV12-4 TRBD1 TRBJ2-7 many
TGTGCCAGCAGTTTAAGGAGCACTTCCGGCGAGCAGTACTTC CASSLRSTSGEQYF TRBV27 - TRBJ2-7 many